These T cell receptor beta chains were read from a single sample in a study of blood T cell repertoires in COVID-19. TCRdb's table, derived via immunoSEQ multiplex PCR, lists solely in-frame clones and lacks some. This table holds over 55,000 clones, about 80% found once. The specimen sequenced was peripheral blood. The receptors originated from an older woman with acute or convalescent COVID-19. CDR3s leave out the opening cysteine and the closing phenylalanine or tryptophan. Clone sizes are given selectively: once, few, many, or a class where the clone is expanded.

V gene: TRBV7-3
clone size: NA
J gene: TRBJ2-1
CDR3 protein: ASSLGGRVSSYNEQF

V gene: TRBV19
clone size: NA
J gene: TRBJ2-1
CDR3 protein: ASSTGLDLASYNEQF

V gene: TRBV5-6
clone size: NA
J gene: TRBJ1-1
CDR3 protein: ASSWGTGGGLYTEAF

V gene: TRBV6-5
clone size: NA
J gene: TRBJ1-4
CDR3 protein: ASSGGRGEKLF

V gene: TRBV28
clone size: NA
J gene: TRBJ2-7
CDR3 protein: ASSRATAGGYEQY

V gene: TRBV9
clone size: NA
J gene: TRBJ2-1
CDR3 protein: ASGLVLNEQF

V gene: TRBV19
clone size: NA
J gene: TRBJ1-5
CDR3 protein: ASRGQGSNQPQH

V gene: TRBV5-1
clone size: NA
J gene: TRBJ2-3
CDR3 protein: ASSRGQSTDTQY

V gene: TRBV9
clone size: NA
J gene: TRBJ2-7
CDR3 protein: ASSVGYNSHRYEQY

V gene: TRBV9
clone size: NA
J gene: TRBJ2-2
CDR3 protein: ASSLLTSASTGELF

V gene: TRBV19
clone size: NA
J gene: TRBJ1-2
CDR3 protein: ASSVRTGTNYGYT

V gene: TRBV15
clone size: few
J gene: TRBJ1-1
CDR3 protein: ATSRQENTEAF

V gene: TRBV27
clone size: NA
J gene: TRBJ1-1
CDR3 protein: ASSWGRGRRDTEAF

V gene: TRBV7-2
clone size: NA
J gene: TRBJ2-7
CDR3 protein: ASSLAGGVSYEQY

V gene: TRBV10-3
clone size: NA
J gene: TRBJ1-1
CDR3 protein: AISEWGQDTEAF

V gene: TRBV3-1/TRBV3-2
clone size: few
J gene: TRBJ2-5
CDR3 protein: ASSQVVGVRY

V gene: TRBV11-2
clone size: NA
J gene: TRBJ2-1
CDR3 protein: ASSSFIQGGPYNEQF

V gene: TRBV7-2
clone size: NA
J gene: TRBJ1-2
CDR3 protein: ASSPSSLSYGYT

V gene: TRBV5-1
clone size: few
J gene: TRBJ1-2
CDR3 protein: ASGPGGNYGYT

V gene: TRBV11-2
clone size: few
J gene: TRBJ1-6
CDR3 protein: ASSLGTGGSPLH

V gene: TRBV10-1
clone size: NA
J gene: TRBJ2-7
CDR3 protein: ASSESVAGRYEQY

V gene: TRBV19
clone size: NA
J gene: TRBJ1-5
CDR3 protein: ASSIDRGQPLQPQH

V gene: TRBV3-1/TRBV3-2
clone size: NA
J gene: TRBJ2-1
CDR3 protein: ASSQDRGRQNEQF